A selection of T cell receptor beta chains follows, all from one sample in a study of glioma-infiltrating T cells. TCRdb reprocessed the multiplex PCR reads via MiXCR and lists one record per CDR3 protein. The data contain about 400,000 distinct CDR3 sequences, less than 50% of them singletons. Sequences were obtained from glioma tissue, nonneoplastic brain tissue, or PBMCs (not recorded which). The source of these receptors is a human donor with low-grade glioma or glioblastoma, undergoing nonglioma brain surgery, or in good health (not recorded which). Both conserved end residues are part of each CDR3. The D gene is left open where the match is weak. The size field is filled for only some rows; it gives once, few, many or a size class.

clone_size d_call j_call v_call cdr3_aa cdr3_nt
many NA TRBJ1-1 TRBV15 CATSRDGGWGTEAFF TGTGCCACCAGCAGAGATGGGGGCTGGGGCACTGAAGCTTTCTTT
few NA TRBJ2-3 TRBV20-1 CSARDPRLGATDTQYF TGCAGTGCTAGAGATCCGCGTCTGGGGGCAACAGATACGCAGTATTTT
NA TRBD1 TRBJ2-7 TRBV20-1 CSASDRGHYEQYF TGCAGTGCCTCGGACAGGGGGCATTACGAGCAGTACTTC
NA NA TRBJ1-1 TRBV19 CASGIPPAIGTEAFF TGTGCCAGTGGTATACCCCCCGCGATCGGGACTGAAGCTTTCTTT
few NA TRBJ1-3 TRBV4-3 CASSQVDGGASGNTIYF TGCGCCAGCAGCCAAGTGGACGGCGGGGCCTCTGGAAACACCATATATTTT
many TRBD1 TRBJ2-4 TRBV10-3 CAISPDRGKNIQYF TGTGCCATCAGTCCCGACAGGGGGAAAAACATTCAGTACTTC
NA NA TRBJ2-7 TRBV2 CASSGNRGGEQYF TGTGCCAGCAGCGGGAACAGGGGGGGAGAGCAGTACTTC
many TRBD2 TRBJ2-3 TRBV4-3 CASSQREGADTQYF TGCGCCAGCAGCCAGCGGGAGGGCGCAGATACGCAGTATTTT
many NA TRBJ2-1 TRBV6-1 CASSLTNYNEQFF TGTGCCAGCAGTTTGACAAATTACAATGAGCAGTTCTTC
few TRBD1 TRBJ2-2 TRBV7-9 CASSLLGQGTGELFF TGTGCCAGCAGCTTACTGGGACAGGGAACCGGGGAGCTGTTTTTT
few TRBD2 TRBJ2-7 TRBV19 CASSRDYSYEQYF TGTGCCAGTAGCCGGGACTATTCCTACGAGCAGTACTTC